A single sample gave rise to the 13 T cell receptor beta chains below, sequenced in a study of T cell changes during pregnancy in multiple sclerosis. Sequenced by immunoSEQ multiplex PCR; TCRdb stores in-frame clones only, minus some. The sample holds about 27,000 clones; roughly 90% are singletons and the top ten take roughly 8%. Source: CD8+ T cells from peripheral blood mononuclear cells, taken in the second trimester of pregnancy. All receptors come from a female donor with multiple sclerosis, enrolled in a pregnancy study.

The rearrangement joins TRBV7-9 to TRBJ1-1; D is unclear. V was cut by 4 bases and J by 5 bases, with 14 bases left in between. The length of the CDR3 is 14 residues. Germline loops: CDR1 SEHNR, CDR2 FQNEAQ (reference sequence). The CDR3 sequence: CASSSSPGTTEAFF. The CDR3 bases are TGTGCCAGCAGCTCATCTCCGGGAACAACTGAAGCTTTCTTT.

The chain's CDR3 is CASHGTGVGETQYF. The DNA for the CDR3 is TGTGCCAGCCACGGGACAGGGGTAGGAGAGACCCAGTACTTC. The rearrangement uses TRBV2 and TRBJ2-5; TRBD1 aligns across 10 bases. Germline trimming cut 8 bases from V and 4 bases from J; bases unmatched to any gene: 7. In germline, CDR1 is SNHLY, CDR2 FYNNEI. The CDR3 contains 14 residues.

V usage is TRBV10-3 and J usage is TRBJ1-5; D may be TRBD1 (6 bases). V lost 2 bases and J lost 3, with 11 bases in between. This CDR3 is 15 amino acids long. The germline CDR1 and CDR2 sequences are ENHRY and SYGVKD. Here the CDR3 reads CAISESQGNNQPQHF. CDR3 nucleotides: TGTGCCATCAGTGAGAGTCAGGGGAACAATCAGCCCCAGCATTTT.

The V gene is TRBV10-3, the J gene TRBJ1-6; D unclear. Trimming cost V 8 bases and J 8 bases, with 13 bases left between them. The CDR3 runs to 13 residues. CDR1 is ENHRY and CDR2 is SYGVKD in the germline V gene. CDR3 region: CAIPGDDDSPLHF. The CDR3 bases are TGTGCCATCCCGGGAGATGATGATTCACCCCTCCACTTT.

The CDR3 protein is CAAMRGAYEQYF. Written as DNA, the CDR3 is TGTGCCGCGATGCGGGGGGCATACGAGCAGTACTTC. The rearrangement joins TRBV2 to TRBJ2-7, with 8 bases identical to TRBD2. Germline values: CDR1 SNHLY, CDR2 FYNNEI. This CDR3 has 12 amino acids. V trimming: 11 bases; J trimming: 4 bases; junction bases outside the gene matches: 7.

This clone was detected only a few times. The rearrangement joins TRBV27 to TRBJ2-7; TRBD2 matches at 9 bases. CDR1 and CDR2 (germline): MNHEY, SMNVEV (reference sequence). V gave up 2 bases and J gave up 4 bases; unmatched junction bases: 3. CDR3 length equals 14 residues. The CDR3 spells CASSLSGGLYEQYF. CDR3 DNA sequence: TGTGCCAGCAGTTTAAGCGGGGGGCTGTACGAGCAGTACTTC.

The chain has TRBV19 and TRBJ2-1; D is perhaps TRBD2 (5 bases). V was shortened by 4 bases and J by 5 bases, with 12 bases between the two germline ends. The CDR3 sequence is 14 residues long. CDR1 LNHDA and CDR2 SQIVND come from the germline V gene (reference sequence). This chain's CDR3 is CASSTDLEDNEQFF. The CDR3, as DNA: TGTGCCAGTAGTACGGACTTGGAGGACAATGAGCAGTTCTTC.

The rearrangement joins TRBV6-5 to TRBJ2-5, with TRBD2 identical over 12 bases. CDR3 size: 15 residues. Germline trimming cut 11 bases from V and 3 bases from J; bases unmatched to any gene: 10. Germline V gene lookup returns CDR1 MNHEY and CDR2 SVGAGI. The CDR3 spells CAATPSGGDKETQYF. CDR3 coding DNA: TGTGCCGCGACTCCTAGCGGGGGGGACAAAGAGACCCAGTACTTC.

The genes are TRBV11-2 and TRBJ2-1; 10 positions agree with TRBD2. V trimming: 5 bases; J trimming: 8 bases; junction bases outside the gene matches: 12. The V gene's germline CDR1 is SGHAT and CDR2 FQNNGV. The CDR3 extends over 16 amino acids. The CDR3 reads CASSLSQRGGGDEQFF. In nucleotides, the CDR3 is TGTGCCAGCAGCCTCAGCCAGCGGGGGGGCGGGGATGAGCAGTTCTTC.

This clone was seen once. The chain carries TRBV19 and TRBJ2-7; 8 bases line up with TRBD1. V was clipped by 4 bases and J by 4 bases; unmatched bases: 9. CDR1 and CDR2 from the germline V gene are LNHDA and SQIVND (reference sequence). This CDR3 has 15 residues. Here the CDR3 DNA reads TGTGCCAGTAGTACGACAGGGGCGATAGAATACGAGCAGTACTTC. Amino acid sequence: CASSTTGAIEYEQYF.

The J gene is TRBJ1-2, the V gene TRBV6-4; tentatively, D is TRBD1 (5 bases). Trimming removed 2 bases from V and 8 bases from J, with 12 bases in between. Germline loops: CDR1 MRHNA, CDR2 SNTAGT. CDR3 size: 13 residues. The CDR3: CASSDRREGGYTF. For the CDR3, the DNA is TGTGCCAGCAGTGACCGCCGGGAGGGGGGCTACACCTTC.

V usage is TRBV27 and J usage is TRBJ2-5; a possible D gene is TRBD2 (7 bases). Germline CDR1 is MNHEY and CDR2 is SMNVEV (reference sequence). The CDR3 length is 15 residues. Trimming cost V 3 bases and J 11 bases, with 22 bases left between them. Here the CDR3 DNA reads TGTGCCAGCAGTTTGGGAGGGCAGGGGCGGAGGGAGCAGTACTTC. This gives the protein CASSLGGQGRREQYF.

The chain employs TRBV5-4 and TRBJ2-2; D is possibly TRBD1 (5 bases). Trimming stripped 6 bases from V and 7 bases from J, with 10 bases between. From germline, CDR1 is SGHNT and CDR2 YYREEE (reference sequence). The CDR3 length is 12 residues. CDR3 loop: CASNIRDGELFF. The CDR3 DNA reads TGTGCCAGCAATATCAGGGACGGGGAGCTGTTTTTT.